This T cell receptor (beta chain) was obtained from a study of post-analysis software for immune sequencing data. General observations from the study: Roughly 5 TRBV segments (TRBV5-6, TRBV5-1 and TRBV20-1 among them) occurred more frequently in patients than in controls. Same-batch samples co-clustered strongly by F measure. Versus controls, multiple sclerosis patients showed significantly lower diversity (normalized Chao1).

The germline gives CDR1 MGHRA, CDR2 YSYEKL. The CDR3 runs to 15 residues. V dropped 1 base and J dropped 4; count of bases not matched to a gene: 7. Prepared TCR beta cDNA libraries contained unique molecular identifiers. When about 0.9 to 11 million T cells were used, they gave about 540,000 cDNA molecules. TCRdb processed the PCR reads anew with MiXCR; each CDR3 protein has one entry. This sample has about 820,000 distinct CDR3 sequences, with roughly half found just once. This clonotype was counted only a few times. Its cognate antigen is unknown. Sequencing was done on a sample of blood. The clonotype originates from a girl aged 5-17 years with multiple sclerosis. The V call is TRBV4-1, the J call TRBJ2-7, with 7 bases aligning to TRBD1. CDR3 nucleotide sequence: TGCGCCAGCAGCCAAGGCCAGGGGGAAGGATACGAGCAGTACTTC. The encoded protein is CASSQGQGEGYEQYF.